The 2 T cell receptor beta chains reported below all come from one sample, sequenced in a study of T cell changes during pregnancy in multiple sclerosis. Generated by immunoSEQ multiplex PCR, the TCRdb table keeps only in-frame clones and is missing some. Altogether roughly 53,000 clones are present, about 88% being singletons, with the ten largest covering less than 4%. This sample comprised CD8+ T cells from peripheral blood mononuclear cells, obtained before pregnancy. The receptors shown here come from a female donor with multiple sclerosis, enrolled in a pregnancy study.

The rearrangement links TRBV5-4 to TRBJ2-4, with 8 bases lining up with TRBD1. Looked up from germline, CDR1 is SGHNT and CDR2 is YYREEE (reference sequence). This CDR3 is 14 amino acids long. J lost 15 bases, V lost 4 bases, and 15 bases had no gene match. CDR3 sequence: CASSAGQGSNVPYF. The CDR3 DNA reads as TGTGCCAGCAGCGCCGGACAGGGCTCAAATGTCCCGTACTTC.

The V gene is TRBV13, the J gene TRBJ1-4, with TRBD1 identical over 9 bases. The germline V gene has CDR1 PRHDT and CDR2 FYEKMQ (reference sequence). V dropped 5 bases and J dropped 5; count of bases not matched to a gene: 3. The CDR3 is 14 residues long. The CDR3 protein is CASSIGTGNEKLFF. CDR3 nucleotide sequence: TGTGCCAGCAGCATCGGGACAGGGAATGAAAAACTGTTTTTT.